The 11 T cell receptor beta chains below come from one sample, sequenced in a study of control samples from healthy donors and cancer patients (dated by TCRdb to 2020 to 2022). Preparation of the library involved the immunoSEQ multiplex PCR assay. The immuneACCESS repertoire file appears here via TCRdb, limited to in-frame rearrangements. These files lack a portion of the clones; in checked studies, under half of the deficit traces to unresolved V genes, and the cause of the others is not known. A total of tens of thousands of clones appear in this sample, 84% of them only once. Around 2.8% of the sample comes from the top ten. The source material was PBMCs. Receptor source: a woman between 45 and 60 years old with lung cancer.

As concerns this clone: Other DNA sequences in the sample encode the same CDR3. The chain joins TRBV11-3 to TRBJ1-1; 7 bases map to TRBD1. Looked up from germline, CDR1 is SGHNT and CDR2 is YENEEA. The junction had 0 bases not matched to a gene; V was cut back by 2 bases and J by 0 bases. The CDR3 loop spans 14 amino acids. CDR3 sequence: CASSLQGVNTEAFF. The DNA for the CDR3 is TGTGCCAGCAGCTTACAGGGGGTGAACACTGAAGCTTTCTTT.

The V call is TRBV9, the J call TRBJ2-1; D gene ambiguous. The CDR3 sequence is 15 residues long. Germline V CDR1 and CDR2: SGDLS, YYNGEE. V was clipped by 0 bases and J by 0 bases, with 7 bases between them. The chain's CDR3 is CASSVADSSYNEQFF. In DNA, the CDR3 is TGTGCCAGCAGCGTAGCCGATAGCTCCTACAATGAGCAGTTCTTC.

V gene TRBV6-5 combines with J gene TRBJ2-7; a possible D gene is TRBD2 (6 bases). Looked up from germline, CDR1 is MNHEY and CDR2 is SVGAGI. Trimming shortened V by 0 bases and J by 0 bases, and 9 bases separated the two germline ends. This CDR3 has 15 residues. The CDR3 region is CASSYSLGGSYEQYF. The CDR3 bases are TGTGCCAGCAGTTACTCCCTCGGGGGCTCCTACGAGCAGTACTTC.

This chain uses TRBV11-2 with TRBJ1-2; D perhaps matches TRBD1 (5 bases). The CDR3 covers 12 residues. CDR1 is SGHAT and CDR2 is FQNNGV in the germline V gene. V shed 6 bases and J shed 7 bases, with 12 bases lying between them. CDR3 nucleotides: TGTGCCAGCAGTTCGGAAGGGGTTGGCTACACCTTC. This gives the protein CASSSEGVGYTF.

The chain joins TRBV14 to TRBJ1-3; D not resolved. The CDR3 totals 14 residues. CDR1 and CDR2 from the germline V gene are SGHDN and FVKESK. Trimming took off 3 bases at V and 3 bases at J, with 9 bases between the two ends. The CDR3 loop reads CASSQGVDGNTIYF. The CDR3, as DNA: TGTGCCAGCAGCCAGGGTGTTGATGGAAACACCATATATTTT.

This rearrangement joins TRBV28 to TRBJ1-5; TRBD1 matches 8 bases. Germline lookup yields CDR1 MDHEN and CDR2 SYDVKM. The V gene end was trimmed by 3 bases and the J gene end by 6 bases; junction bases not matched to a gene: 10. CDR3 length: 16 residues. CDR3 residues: CASSLAAGGYGQPQHF. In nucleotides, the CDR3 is TGTGCCAGCAGTTTGGCCGCAGGGGGCTACGGTCAGCCCCAGCATTTT. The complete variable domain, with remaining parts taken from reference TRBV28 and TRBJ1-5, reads DVKVTQSSRYLVKRTGEKVFLECVQDMDHENMFWYRQDPGLGLRLIYFSYDVKMKEKGDIPEGYSVSREKKERFSLILESASTNQTSMYLCASSLAAGGYGQPQHFGDGTRLSIL.

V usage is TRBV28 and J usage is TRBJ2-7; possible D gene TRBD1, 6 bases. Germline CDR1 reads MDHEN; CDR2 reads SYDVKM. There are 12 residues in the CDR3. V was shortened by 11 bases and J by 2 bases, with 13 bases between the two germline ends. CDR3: CASLTGTYEQYF. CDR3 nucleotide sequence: TGTGCCTCATTGACAGGAACCTACGAGCAGTACTTC.

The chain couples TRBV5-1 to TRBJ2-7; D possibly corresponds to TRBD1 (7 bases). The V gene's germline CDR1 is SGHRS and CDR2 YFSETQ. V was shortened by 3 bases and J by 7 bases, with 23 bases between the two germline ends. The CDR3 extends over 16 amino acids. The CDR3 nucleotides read TGCGCCAGCAGCTCCCTCACAGGGGAGCCGGGGAGGGAGCAGTACTTC. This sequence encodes CASSSLTGEPGREQYF.

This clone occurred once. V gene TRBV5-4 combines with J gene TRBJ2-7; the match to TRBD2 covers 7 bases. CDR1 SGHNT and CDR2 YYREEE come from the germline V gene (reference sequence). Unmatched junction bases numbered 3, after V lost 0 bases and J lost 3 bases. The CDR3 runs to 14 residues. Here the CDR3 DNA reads TGTGCCAGCAGCTTGGCCTCGGGGGGCTACGAGCAGTACTTC. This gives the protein CASSLASGGYEQYF.

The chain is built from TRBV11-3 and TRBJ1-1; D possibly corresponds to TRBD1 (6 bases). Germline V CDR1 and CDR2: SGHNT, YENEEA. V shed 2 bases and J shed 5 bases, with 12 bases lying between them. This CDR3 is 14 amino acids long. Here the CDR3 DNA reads TGTGCCAGCAGCTTACGGCAGGGGCAAACTGAAGCTTTCTTT. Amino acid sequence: CASSLRQGQTEAFF.

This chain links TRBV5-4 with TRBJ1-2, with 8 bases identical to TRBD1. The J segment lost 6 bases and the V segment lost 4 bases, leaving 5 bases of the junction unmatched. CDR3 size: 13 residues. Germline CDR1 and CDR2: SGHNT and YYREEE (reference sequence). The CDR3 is CASSPQTGDGYTF. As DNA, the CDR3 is TGTGCCAGCAGCCCTCAGACAGGGGATGGCTACACCTTC. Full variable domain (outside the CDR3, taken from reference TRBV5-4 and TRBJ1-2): ETGVTQSPTHLIKTRGQQVTLRCSSQSGHNTVSWYQQALGQGPQFIFQYYREEENGRGNFPPRFSGLQFPNYSSELNVNALELDDSALYLCASSPQTGDGYTFGSGTRLTVV.